The present T cell receptor beta chain was sequenced within a study of blood T cell repertoires in COVID-19. Study-level background: Sources were T cells, B-cell-depleted T cells, or PBMCs; the material itself was cDNA or gDNA.

The participants were between about 18 and 95 years old and came from roughly 24 US areas. Shortly before study entry, within 2 weeks, exposed participants had met a COVID-19 case. In the original processing: Reference gene primers were amplified, and this amplification served to estimate nucleated cell counts. The table came from immunoSEQ multiplex PCR; TCRdb's copy has only in-frame clones and leaves some out. The V and J calls and clone size are taken from that table; D and trimming were inferred from the DNA. Seen here are 350,000 to 500,000 clones, around nine tenths observed once, and the top ten hold less than 1.5%. Germline V gene lookup returns CDR1 GTSNPN and CDR2 SVGIG (reference sequence). The CDR3 contains 14 residues. Trimming stripped 2 bases from V and 2 bases from J, with 10 bases between.

Sample: PBMCs or T cells enriched from blood (not recorded which). The clonotype comes from a woman aged 18-29 years who had been exposed to COVID-19. The rearrangement links TRBV30 to TRBJ1-5; D is ambiguous. In DNA, the CDR3 is TGTGCCTGGAGTTACCCAGGCGGCAATCAGCCCCAGCATTTT. It is translated as CAWSYPGGNQPQHF.